This T cell receptor (beta chain) was sequenced in a study of T cells in Graves' hyperthyroidism and ophthalmopathy. In the study overall: The initial diagnosis was the point when peripheral blood was collected, ahead of any treatment. Study-level findings and limits: Most clonotypes expanded in thyroid above 0.001 were likewise present in blood.

Turning to this clonotype: Its target is unknown.

If no ophthalmopathy progression occurred within 18 months, Graves' hyperthyroidism was stable. The germline CDR1 and CDR2 sequences are SGHAT and FQDESV (reference sequence). The CDR3 loop spans 17 amino acids. The germline V and J ends were trimmed by 5 bases and 9 bases, with 26 bases remaining between them. Template material for amplifying TCR beta CDR3 regions consisted of RNA transcripts. The primer set for the first-round RT-PCR of the TCR CDR3 was HTBI. TCRdb processed the multiplex PCR reads anew with MiXCR; each CDR3 protein has one entry. The sample holds hundreds of thousands of distinct CDR3 sequences; about 14% are singletons and the top ten take roughly 10%.

The clonotype originates from a woman younger than 35 with Graves' hyperthyroidism. This rearrangement joins TRBV11-1 to TRBJ2-1, with D perhaps matching TRBD1 or TRBD2 (6 bases each). Input material: blood. CDR3 region: CASSPGATFLGGLEQFF. In nucleotides, the CDR3 is TGTGCCAGCAGCCCGGGGGCGACTTTCCTAGGAGGGCTTGAGCAGTTCTTC.